The 10 T cell receptor beta chains presented below share a single source sample, sequenced in a study of blood T cells in healthy people across ages. A second PCR of roughly 7 to 11 cycles used a sample-barcoded 5' primer and a J-beta primer mix. MiXCR, applied by TCRdb to the 5' RACE reads, yields one record per CDR3 protein. Of 1.5 million or so distinct CDR3 sequences listed, 42% are singletons. Sequences were obtained from blood. These receptors all come from a woman younger than 35 in good health.

This clonotype was recorded many times. The J gene is TRBJ2-4, the V gene TRBV6-5; 8 bases agree with TRBD1. This CDR3 contains 15 residues. Germline V gives CDR1 MNHEY, CDR2 SVGAGI. The junction had 7 bases not matched to a gene; V was cut back by 6 bases and J by 3 bases. This chain's CDR3 is CASRTGAVGKNIQYF. CDR3 sequence (DNA): TGTGCCAGCAGGACAGGGGCCGTAGGCAAAAACATTCAGTACTTC.

J is TRBJ2-7 and V is TRBV28; the D call may be TRBD1 or TRBD2 (6 bases each). Trimming stripped 8 bases from V and 2 bases from J, with 19 bases between. In germline, CDR1 is MDHEN, CDR2 SYDVKM. The CDR3 contains 15 residues. This chain's CDR3 is CASWGAGPGTYEQYF. CDR3 sequence (DNA): TGTGCCAGCTGGGGGGCAGGCCCCGGGACCTACGAGCAGTACTTC.

This chain joins TRBV10-3 and TRBJ1-3, with TRBD1 as a possible D gene (6 bases). Germline assignment: CDR1 ENHRY and CDR2 SYGVKD. This CDR3 is built from 15 residues. The V end lost 4 bases, the J end lost 4 bases, and 14 bases lay between the germline ends. CDR3 bases: TGTGCCATCAGTGGGCCAGGGGCGGACGGAAACACCATATATTTT. Translated, it gives CAISGPGADGNTIYF.

This clonotype was seen more than once but under ten times. The J gene is TRBJ2-1, the V gene TRBV7-3, with D perhaps being TRBD1 or TRBD2 (5 bases each). The CDR3 runs 16 residues. V lost 4 bases to trimming and J lost 3 bases, with 16 bases between them. The V gene's germline CDR1 is SGHTA and CDR2 FQGTGA. The CDR3 loop is CASSSQTGAHYNEQFF. As DNA, the CDR3 is TGTGCCAGCAGCTCTCAAACCGGGGCACACTACAATGAGCAGTTCTTC. Variable domain in full (rest from reference TRBV7-3 and TRBJ2-1): GAGVSQTPSNKVTEKGKYVELRCDPISGHTALYWYRQSLGQGPEFLIYFQGTGAADDSGLPNDRFFAVRPEGSVSTLKIQRTERGDSAVYLCASSSQTGAHYNEQFFGPGTRLTVL.

This clonotype was recorded at least ten times. The V gene is TRBV5-1, the J gene TRBJ1-4; D uncertain. The germline V gene encodes CDR1 SGHRS and CDR2 YFSETQ. With 4 bases removed from V and 5 bases from J, the gap between germline ends came to 6 bases. The CDR3 has 12 amino acids. The CDR3 coding sequence is TGCGCCAGCAGCCCCCCGAATGAAAAACTGTTTTTT. This sequence encodes CASSPPNEKLFF.

This sequence joins TRBV20-1 and TRBJ1-1; tentatively, D is TRBD1 (6 bases). This CDR3 contains 14 residues. V was trimmed by 0 bases and J by 5 bases, leaving 13 bases between them. Germline values: CDR1 DFQATT, CDR2 SNEGSKA (reference sequence). CDR3 DNA sequence: TGCAGTGCTAGAGATCGGGGGGCGTTGACTGAAGCTTTCTTT. Translating gives CSARDRGALTEAFF.

This chain connects TRBV30 to TRBJ1-2; D remains unclear. V dropped 3 bases and J dropped 6 bases, with 14 bases sitting between them. The CDR3 extends over 13 amino acids. The germline V gene encodes CDR1 GTSNPN and CDR2 SVGIG (reference sequence). The CDR3 is CAWSRGVLDGYTF. Written as DNA, the CDR3 is TGTGCCTGGAGCCGGGGAGTACTGGATGGCTACACCTTC.

This clonotype has only a few counts. V and J are TRBV4-1 and TRBJ2-3, with D perhaps assigned TRBD1 or TRBD2 (6 bases each). The CDR3 has 19 residues. CDR1 MGHRA and CDR2 YSYEKL come from the germline V gene. Trimming removed 4 bases at V and 1 base at J, with 24 bases between. The CDR3 DNA reads as TGCGCCAGCAGCCCCAGCTTTGGGGGGCGTGCGATGCGCACAGATACGCAGTATTTT. It translates to CASSPSFGGRAMRTDTQYF.

J is TRBJ1-4 and V is TRBV4-1; maybe TRBD1 (5 bases). The CDR3 is 15 residues long. Germline-derived CDR1 and CDR2 are MGHRA and YSYEKL. V lost 4 bases to trimming and J lost 0 bases, with 9 bases between them. The CDR3 DNA reads TGCGCCAGCAGCCTGGGGCTGGCAACTAATGAAAAACTGTTTTTT. Translated, it gives CASSLGLATNEKLFF.

This clonotype turned up a few times. The chain couples TRBV20-1 to TRBJ2-7; tentatively, D is TRBD1 (5 bases). Trimming cost V 6 bases and J 6 bases, with 18 bases left between them. Germline V gene data show CDR1 as DFQATT and CDR2 as SNEGSKA (reference sequence). There are 13 residues in the CDR3. In nucleotides, the CDR3 is TGCAGTGCCCAACCCTCAAGGGGTAGCGAGCAGTACTTC. This translates into CSAQPSRGSEQYF.